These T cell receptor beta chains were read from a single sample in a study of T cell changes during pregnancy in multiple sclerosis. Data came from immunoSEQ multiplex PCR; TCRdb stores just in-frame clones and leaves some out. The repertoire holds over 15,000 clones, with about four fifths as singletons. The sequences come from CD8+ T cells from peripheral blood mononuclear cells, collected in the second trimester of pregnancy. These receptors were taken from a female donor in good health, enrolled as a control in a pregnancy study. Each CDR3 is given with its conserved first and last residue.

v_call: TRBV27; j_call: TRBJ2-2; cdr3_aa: CASSLSPITGELFF
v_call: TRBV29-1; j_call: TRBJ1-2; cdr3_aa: CSVAEIPYGYTF
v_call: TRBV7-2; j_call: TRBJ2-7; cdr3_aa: CASSFPSTSGGDYEQYF
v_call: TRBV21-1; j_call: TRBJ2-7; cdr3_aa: CASSRDRDEQYF
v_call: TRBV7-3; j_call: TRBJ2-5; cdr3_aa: CASSYTGEETQYF
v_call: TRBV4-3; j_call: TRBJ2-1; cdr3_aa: CASSQEGQGYNEQFF
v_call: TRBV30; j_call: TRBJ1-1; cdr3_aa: CAWDRGNTEAFF
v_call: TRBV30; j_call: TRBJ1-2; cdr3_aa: CASSGTSNKYGYTF
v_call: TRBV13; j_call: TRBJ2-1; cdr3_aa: CASSSPGAGGYNEQFF
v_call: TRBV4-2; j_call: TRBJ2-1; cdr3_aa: CASSQEVAGVYNEQFF
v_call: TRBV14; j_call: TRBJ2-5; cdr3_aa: CASSQGETGRRETQYF
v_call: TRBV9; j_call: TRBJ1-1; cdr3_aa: CASSAGGVNTEAFF